This T cell receptor beta chain was identified in a study of blood T cell repertoires in COVID-19. Across the study: Some COVID-19 samples were acute and others convalescent; all came from the United States, Italy and Spain. Sources were T cells, B-cell-depleted T cells, or PBMCs; the material itself was cDNA or gDNA.

V lost 2 bases, J lost 6 bases, and 3 bases stayed unmatched. Germline CDR1 is GTSNPN and CDR2 is SVGIG (reference sequence). The CDR3 has 13 residues. Original processing methods: Reference gene primers were amplified, and this amplification served to estimate nucleated cell counts. The assay was immunoSEQ multiplex PCR, and TCRdb's table has in-frame clones only and misses some. Clone size and the V and J calls come from that table; the DNA yielded D and trimming. Of about 210,000 clones listed, about four fifths were seen once; the top ten hold roughly 12%. Sequencing was performed on peripheral blood. The rearrangement links TRBV30 to TRBJ1-5, with TRBD1 matching 8 bases. This clonotype originated in a middle-aged woman with acute or convalescent COVID-19. The CDR3 sequence is CAWSSGGSQPQHF. CDR3 sequence (DNA): TGTGCCTGGAGTTCAGGGGGCAGTCAGCCCCAGCATTTT.